This TCR beta chain was sequenced in a study of post-analysis software for immune sequencing data. Turning to this clonotype: The antigen remains undetermined.

The library was made from cDNA and included unique molecular identifiers. Using its own MiXCR run on the PCR reads, TCRdb lists one record per CDR3 protein. The sample shows roughly 400,000 distinct CDR3 sequences, 39% of them seen only once. This CDR3 is 16 amino acids long. Germline CDR1 reads SGHTA; CDR2 reads FQGNSA. Losses at the gene ends were 3 bases for V and 7 bases for J; bases not matched to a gene: 8. Findings and caveats of the study: Among 5 or 6 TRBV segments more frequent in patients than controls were TRBV5-6, TRBV5-1 and TRBV20-1.

Sequencing input: blood. The chain combines TRBV7-2 with TRBJ1-4; 10 nucleotides agree with TRBD1. This clonotype originated in a girl aged 2 to 10 with multiple sclerosis. CDR3 in amino acids: CASSLGQGIGIEKLFF. CDR3 nucleotides: TGTGCCAGCAGCTTGGGACAGGGGATCGGGATTGAAAAACTGTTTTTT. The entire variable domain, with the rest obtained from reference TRBV7-2 and TRBJ1-4, is as follows: GAGVSQSPSNKVTEKGKDVELRCDPISGHTALYWYRQSLGQGLEFLIYFQGNSAPDKSGLPSDRFSAERTGGSVSTLTIQRTQQEDSAVYLCASSLGQGIGIEKLFFGSGTQLSVL.